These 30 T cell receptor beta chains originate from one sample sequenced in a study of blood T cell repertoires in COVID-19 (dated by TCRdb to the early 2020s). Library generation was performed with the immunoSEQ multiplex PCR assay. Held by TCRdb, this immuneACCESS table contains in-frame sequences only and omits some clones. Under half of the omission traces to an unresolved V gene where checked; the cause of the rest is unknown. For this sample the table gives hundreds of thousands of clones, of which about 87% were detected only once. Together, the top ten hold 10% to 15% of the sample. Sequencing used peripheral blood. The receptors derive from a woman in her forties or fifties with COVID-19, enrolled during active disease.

As DNA, the CDR3 is TGCGCCAGCAGTTTAAGACAGGAAGCAAATAGGAACACTGAAGCTTTCTTT. Amino acids: CASSLRQEANRNTEAFF. The chain uses TRBV10-2 and TRBJ1-1; possible D gene TRBD1, 6 bases. Deletions cut 5 bases from V and 1 base from J, with 20 bases between. CDR3 size: 17 residues. Germline-derived CDR1 and CDR2 are WSHSY and SAAADI.

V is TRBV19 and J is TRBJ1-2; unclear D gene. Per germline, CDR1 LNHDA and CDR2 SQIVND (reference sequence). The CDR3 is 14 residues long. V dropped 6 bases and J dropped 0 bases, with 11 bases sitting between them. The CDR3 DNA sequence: TGTGCCAGTAGCTCTCAGCGTTCTAACTATGGCTACACCTTC. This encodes CASSSQRSNYGYTF.

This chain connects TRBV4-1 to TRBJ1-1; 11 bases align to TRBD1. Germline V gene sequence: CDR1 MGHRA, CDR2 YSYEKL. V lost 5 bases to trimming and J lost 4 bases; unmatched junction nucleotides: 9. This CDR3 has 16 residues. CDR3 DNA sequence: TGCGCCAGCAGCTACCGGGACAGGGGGAGCGGCACTGAAGCTTTCTTT. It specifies CASSYRDRGSGTEAFF.

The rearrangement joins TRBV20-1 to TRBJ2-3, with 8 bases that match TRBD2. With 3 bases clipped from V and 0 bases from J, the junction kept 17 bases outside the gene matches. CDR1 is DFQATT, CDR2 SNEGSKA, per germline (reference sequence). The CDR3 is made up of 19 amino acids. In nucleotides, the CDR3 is TGCAGTGCTAGTCCCTGGGGAACTAGCGGAGGATATAGCACAGATACGCAGTATTTT. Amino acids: CSASPWGTSGGYSTDTQYF.

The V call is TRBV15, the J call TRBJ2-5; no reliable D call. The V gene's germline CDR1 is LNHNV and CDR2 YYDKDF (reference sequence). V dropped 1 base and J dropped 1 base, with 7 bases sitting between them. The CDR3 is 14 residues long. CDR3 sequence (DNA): TGTGCCACCAGCAGAGTCCCGTCCCAAGAGACCCAGTACTTC. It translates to CATSRVPSQETQYF.

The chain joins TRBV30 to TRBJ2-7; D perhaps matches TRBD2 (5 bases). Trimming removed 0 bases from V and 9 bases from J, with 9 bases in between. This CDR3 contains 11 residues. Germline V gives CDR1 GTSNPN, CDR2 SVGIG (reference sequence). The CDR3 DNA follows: TGTGCCTGGAGTGTGGGCGGGTTGCAGTACTTC. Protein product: CAWSVGGLQYF.

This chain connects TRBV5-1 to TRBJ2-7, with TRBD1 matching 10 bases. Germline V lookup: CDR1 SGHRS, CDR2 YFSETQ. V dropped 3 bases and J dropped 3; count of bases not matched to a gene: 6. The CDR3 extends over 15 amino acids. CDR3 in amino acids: CASSSPGQGVYEQYF. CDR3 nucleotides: TGCGCCAGCAGCTCTCCCGGACAGGGGGTCTACGAGCAGTACTTC.

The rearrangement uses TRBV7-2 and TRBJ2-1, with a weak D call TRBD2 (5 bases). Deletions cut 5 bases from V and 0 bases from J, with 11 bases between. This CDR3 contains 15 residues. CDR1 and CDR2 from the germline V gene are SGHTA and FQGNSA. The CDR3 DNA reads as TGTGCCAGCAGCCGGGGAGCGAGCTCCTACAATGAGCAGTTCTTC. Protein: CASSRGASSYNEQFF.

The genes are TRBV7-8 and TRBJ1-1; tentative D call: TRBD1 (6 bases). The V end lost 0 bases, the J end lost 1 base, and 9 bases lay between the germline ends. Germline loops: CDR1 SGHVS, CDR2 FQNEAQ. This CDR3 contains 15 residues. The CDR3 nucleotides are TGTGCCAGCAGCTTAGCCCCAGGGGCGAACACTGAAGCTTTCTTT. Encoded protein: CASSLAPGANTEAFF.

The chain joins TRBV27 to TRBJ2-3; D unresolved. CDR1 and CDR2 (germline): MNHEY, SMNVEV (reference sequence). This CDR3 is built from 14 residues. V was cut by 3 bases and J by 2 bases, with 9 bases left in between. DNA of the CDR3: TGTGCCAGCAGTTTTAACTTCTACACAGATACGCAGTATTTT. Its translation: CASSFNFYTDTQYF.

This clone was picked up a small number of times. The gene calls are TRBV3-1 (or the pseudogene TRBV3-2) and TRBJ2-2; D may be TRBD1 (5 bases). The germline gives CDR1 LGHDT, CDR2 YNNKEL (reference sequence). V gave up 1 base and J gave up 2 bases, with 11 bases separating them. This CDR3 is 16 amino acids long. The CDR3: CASSQGQPRNTGELFF. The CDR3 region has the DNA TGTGCCAGCAGCCAAGGACAGCCAAGAAACACCGGGGAGCTGTTTTTT.

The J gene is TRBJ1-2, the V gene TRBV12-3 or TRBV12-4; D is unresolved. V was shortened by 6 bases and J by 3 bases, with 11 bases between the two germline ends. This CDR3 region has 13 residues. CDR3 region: CASSPHEDYGYTF. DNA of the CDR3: TGTGCCAGCAGCCCCCATGAGGACTATGGCTACACCTTC.

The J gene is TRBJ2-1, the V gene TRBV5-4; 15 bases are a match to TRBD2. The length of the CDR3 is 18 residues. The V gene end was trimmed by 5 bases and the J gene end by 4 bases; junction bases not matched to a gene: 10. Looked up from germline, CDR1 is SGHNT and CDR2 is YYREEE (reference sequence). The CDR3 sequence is CASRSGTSGGFAYNEQFF. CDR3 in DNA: TGTGCCAGCAGGTCCGGGACTAGCGGGGGGTTTGCATACAATGAGCAGTTCTTC.

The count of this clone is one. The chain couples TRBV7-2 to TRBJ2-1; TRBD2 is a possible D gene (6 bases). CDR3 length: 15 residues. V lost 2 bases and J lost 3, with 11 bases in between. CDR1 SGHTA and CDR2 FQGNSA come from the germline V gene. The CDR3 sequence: CASSLRRGGYNEQFF. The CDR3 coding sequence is TGTGCCAGCAGCTTACGGAGGGGAGGCTACAATGAGCAGTTCTTC.

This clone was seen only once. CDR3 sequence (DNA): TGTGCCAGTAGTATAGGCCAGGGGGCAGGAGAGCAGTACTTC. The encoded protein is CASSIGQGAGEQYF. The rearrangement links TRBV19 to TRBJ2-7, with 8 bases identical to TRBD1. The CDR3 covers 14 residues. V gave up 1 base and J gave up 7 bases; unmatched junction bases: 6. Germline V gives CDR1 LNHDA, CDR2 SQIVND (reference sequence).

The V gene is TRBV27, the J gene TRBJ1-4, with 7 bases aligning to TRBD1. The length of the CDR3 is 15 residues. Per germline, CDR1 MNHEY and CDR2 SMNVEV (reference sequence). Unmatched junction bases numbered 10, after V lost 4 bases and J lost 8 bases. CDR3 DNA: TGTGCCAGCAGTTCCCCCGGGACAGTGGGGGAAAAACTGTTTTTT. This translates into CASSSPGTVGEKLFF.

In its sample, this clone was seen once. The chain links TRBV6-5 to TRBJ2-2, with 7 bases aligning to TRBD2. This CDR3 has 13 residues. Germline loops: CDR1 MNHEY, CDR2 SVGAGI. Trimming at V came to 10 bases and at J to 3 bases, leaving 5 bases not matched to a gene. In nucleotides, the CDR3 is TGTGCCACCCGGGGACTATACACCGGGGAGCTGTTTTTT. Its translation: CATRGLYTGELFF.

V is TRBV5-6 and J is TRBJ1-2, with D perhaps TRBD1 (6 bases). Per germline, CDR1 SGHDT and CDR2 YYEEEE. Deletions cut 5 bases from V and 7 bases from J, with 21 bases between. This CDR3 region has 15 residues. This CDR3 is CASSQRDTSVRGYTF. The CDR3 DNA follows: TGTGCCAGCAGTCAGCGGGACACCTCAGTACGTGGCTACACCTTC.

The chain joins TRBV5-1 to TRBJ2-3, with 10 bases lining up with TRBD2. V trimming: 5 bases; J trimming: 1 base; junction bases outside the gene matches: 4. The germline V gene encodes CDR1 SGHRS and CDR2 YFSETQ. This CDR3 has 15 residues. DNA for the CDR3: TGCGCCAGCAGGGCGGGACTAGCGCGCACAGATACGCAGTATTTT. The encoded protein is CASRAGLARTDTQYF.

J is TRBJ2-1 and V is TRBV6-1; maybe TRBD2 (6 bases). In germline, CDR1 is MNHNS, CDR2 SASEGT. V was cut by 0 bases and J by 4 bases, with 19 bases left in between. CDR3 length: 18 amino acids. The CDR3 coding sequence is TGTGCCAGCAGTGAAGCTCTCCCCACTAGCCCCTTTTACAATGAGCAGTTCTTC. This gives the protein CASSEALPTSPFYNEQFF.

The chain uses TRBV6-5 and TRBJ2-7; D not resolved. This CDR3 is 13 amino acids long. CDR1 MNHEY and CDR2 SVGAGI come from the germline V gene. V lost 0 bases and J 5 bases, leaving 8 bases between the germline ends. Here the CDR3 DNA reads TGTGCCAGCAGTTACTCGAGGCTTCACGAGCAGTACTTC. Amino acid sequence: CASSYSRLHEQYF.

The CDR3: CSASRDRGREQYF. DNA for the CDR3: TGCAGTGCTAGTAGGGACAGGGGAAGGGAGCAGTACTTC. The V gene is TRBV20-1, the J gene TRBJ2-7; 10 nucleotides agree with TRBD1. Germline V lookup: CDR1 DFQATT, CDR2 SNEGSKA (reference sequence). After removal of 3 bases from V and 7 bases from J, the junction contained 6 bases not matched to a gene. The CDR3 length is 13 residues.

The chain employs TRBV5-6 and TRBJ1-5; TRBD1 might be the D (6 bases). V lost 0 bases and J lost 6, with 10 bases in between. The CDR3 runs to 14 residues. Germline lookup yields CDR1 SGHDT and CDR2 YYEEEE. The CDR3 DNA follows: TGTGCCAGCAGCTTGGGCGGGGGCGGTCAGCCCCAGCATTTT. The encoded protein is CASSLGGGGQPQHF.

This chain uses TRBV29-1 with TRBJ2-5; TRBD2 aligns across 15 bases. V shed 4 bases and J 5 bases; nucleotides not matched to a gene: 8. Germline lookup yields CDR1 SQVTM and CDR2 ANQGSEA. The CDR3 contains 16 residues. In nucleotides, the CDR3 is TGCAGCGTTGCTGGACTAGCGGGGGGGCCGGGGGAGACCCAGTACTTC. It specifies CSVAGLAGGPGETQYF. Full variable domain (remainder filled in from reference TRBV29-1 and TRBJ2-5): SAVISQKPSRDICQRGTSLTIQCQVDSQVTMMFWYRQQPGQSLTLIATANQGSEATYESGFVIDKFPISRPNLTFSTLTVSNMSPEDSSIYLCSVAGLAGGPGETQYFGPGTRLLVL.

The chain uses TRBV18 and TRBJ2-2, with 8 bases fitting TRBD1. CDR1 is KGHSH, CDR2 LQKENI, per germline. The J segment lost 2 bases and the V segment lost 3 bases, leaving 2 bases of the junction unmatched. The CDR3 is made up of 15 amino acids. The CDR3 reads CASSPDRDNTGELFF. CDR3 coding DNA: TGTGCCAGCTCACCGGACAGGGACAACACCGGGGAGCTGTTTTTT.

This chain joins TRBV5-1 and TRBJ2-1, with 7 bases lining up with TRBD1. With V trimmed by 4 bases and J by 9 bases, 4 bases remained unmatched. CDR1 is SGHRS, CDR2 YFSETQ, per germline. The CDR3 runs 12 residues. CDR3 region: CASSKGAIEQFF. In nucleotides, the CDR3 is TGCGCCAGCAGCAAGGGGGCTATTGAGCAGTTCTTC.

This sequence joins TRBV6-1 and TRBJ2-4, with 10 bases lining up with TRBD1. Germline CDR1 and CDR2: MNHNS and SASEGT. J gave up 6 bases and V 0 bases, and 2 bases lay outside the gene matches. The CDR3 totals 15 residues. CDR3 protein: CASSEARTGGNIQYF. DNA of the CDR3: TGTGCCAGCAGTGAAGCGCGGACAGGGGGAAACATTCAGTACTTC.

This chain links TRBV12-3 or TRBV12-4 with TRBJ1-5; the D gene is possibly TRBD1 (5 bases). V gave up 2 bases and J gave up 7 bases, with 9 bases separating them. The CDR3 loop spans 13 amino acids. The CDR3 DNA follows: TGTGCCAGCAGTTTACAGGGTGAGCAGCCCCAGCATTTT. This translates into CASSLQGEQPQHF.

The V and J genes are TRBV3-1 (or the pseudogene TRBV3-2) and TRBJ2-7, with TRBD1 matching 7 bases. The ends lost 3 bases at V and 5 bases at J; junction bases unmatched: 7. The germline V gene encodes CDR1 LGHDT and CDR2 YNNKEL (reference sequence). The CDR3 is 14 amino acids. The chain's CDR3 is CASSQTGIGDEQYF. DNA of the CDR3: TGTGCCAGCAGCCAGACAGGGATCGGCGACGAGCAGTACTTC.

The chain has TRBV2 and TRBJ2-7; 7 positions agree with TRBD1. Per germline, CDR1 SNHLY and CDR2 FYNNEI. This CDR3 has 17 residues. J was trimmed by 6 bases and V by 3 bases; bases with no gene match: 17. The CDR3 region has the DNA TGTGCCAGCAGTGAGGATTTGCGGAGACAGGGAATGCCCGAGCAGTACTTC. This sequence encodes CASSEDLRRQGMPEQYF.